The subject of this entry is one TCR beta chain. The antigen is unknown. The sample belongs to a study of post-analysis software for immune sequencing data. Study-level information: Disease trajectories encompassed relapsing-remitting, secondary progressive and progressive-relapsing multiple sclerosis. Overall study findings and caveats: Among multiple sclerosis patients, normalized Chao1 diversity was significantly below that of controls. Higher frequency in patients than in controls was seen for five TRBV segments, with TRBV5-6, TRBV5-1 and TRBV20-1 among them. Samples from a shared batch, those prepared together, strongly co-clustered by F measure.

Built from TCR beta cDNA, the libraries had unique molecular identifiers in them. Input amounts of 1 to 10 million T cells were used. These gave 500,000 or so cDNA molecules, so each molecule approximated one T cell. Via MiXCR, TCRdb re-called the PCR reads, giving one row per CDR3 protein. Of hundreds of thousands of distinct CDR3 sequences detected, around 44% appear once; the ten largest clones hold about 1.8%. Germline CDR1 and CDR2: MNHEY and SVGAGI. The V and J ends lost 9 bases and 4 bases respectively, with 19 bases between them. There are 14 residues in the CDR3. The specimen sequenced was blood. This TCR derives from a girl aged 5-17 years with multiple sclerosis. The chain uses TRBV6-5 and TRBJ2-7; D is perhaps TRBD2 (6 bases). The CDR3 is CASSGRGLGYEQYF. CDR3 in DNA: TGTGCCAGTAGCGGTAGGGGCCTTGGTTACGAGCAGTACTTC.